One and the same sample provided the 10 T cell receptor beta chains below, sequenced in a study of T cell responses to AZD1222 COVID-19 vaccine. Produced via immunoSEQ multiplex PCR; TCRdb's table is partial and in-frame only. Of under 250,000 clones in the sample, approximately 94% are singletons; the top ten hold around 1%. The input for sequencing was peripheral blood, taken on day 0 of MenACWY control vaccination. Every receptor here comes from an adult in good health.

This sequence joins TRBV15 and TRBJ1-2; possible D gene TRBD1, 5 bases. Trimming took off 1 base at V and 6 bases at J, with 15 bases between the two ends. The germline V gene encodes CDR1 LNHNV and CDR2 YYDKDF (reference sequence). The CDR3 spans 15 residues. The chain's CDR3 is CATSRGPGVVDGYTF. The CDR3 nucleotides read TGTGCCACCAGCAGAGGCCCGGGGGTCGTTGATGGCTACACCTTC. The full variable domain, in which reference TRBV15 and TRBJ1-2 provide the parts outside the CDR3, is DAMVIQNPRYQVTQFGKPVTLSCSQTLNHNVMYWYQQKSSQAPKLLFHYYDKDFNNEADTPDNFQSRRPNTSFCFLDIRSPGLGDTAMYLCATSRGPGVVDGYTFGSGTRLTVV.

The chain joins TRBV4-2 to TRBJ2-7; the D call may be TRBD1 or TRBD2 (5 bases each). CDR3 size: 16 residues. The ends were cut back, 0 bases at V and 4 bases at J, with 16 bases in the middle. The germline gives CDR1 LGHNA, CDR2 YNFKEQ. The CDR3 DNA reads as TGTGCCAGCAGCCAAGATGAGGGCAGCGAGGGGTACGAGCAGTACTTC. Translated: CASSQDEGSEGYEQYF.

Only a few counts were recorded for this clone. This chain joins TRBV3-1 (or the pseudogene TRBV3-2) and TRBJ2-7; D remains ambiguous. The length of the CDR3 is 12 residues. The germline CDR1 and CDR2 sequences are LGHDT and YNNKEL (reference sequence). Trimming removed 2 bases from V and 8 bases from J, with 10 bases in between. This chain's CDR3 is CASSQLGRQQYF. In DNA, the CDR3 is TGTGCCAGCAGCCAACTGGGCAGGCAGCAGTACTTC.

V usage is TRBV6-5 and J usage is TRBJ1-4; 7 bases are a match to TRBD1. Germline assignment: CDR1 MNHEY and CDR2 SVGAGI. V shed 5 bases, J shed 0 bases, and the junction held 3 bases outside the gene matches. CDR3 length equals 15 residues. CDR3 protein: CASSRGTATNEKLFF. CDR3 nucleotide sequence: TGTGCCAGCAGTCGGGGGACAGCAACTAATGAAAAACTGTTTTTT.

This clone was detected only once. This chain joins TRBV6-6 and TRBJ2-7; TRBD2 matches at 10 bases. J lost 0 bases, V lost 2 bases, and 4 bases had no gene match. The CDR3 loop spans 16 amino acids. Germline CDR1 and CDR2: MNHNY and SVGAGI (reference sequence). The CDR3 region is CASSYGAGGPSYEQYF. In DNA, the CDR3 is TGTGCCAGCAGTTACGGAGCGGGGGGGCCCTCCTACGAGCAGTACTTC.

This CDR3 is CASSQEGLAGRRMEQFF. The CDR3 coding sequence is TGCGCCAGCAGCCAAGAGGGACTAGCGGGACGCCGGATGGAGCAGTTCTTC. The chain has TRBV4-1 and TRBJ2-1; 13 bases are shared with TRBD2. This CDR3 is built from 17 residues. CDR1 is MGHRA and CDR2 is YSYEKL in the germline V gene. Germline trimming cut 0 bases from V and 10 bases from J; bases unmatched to any gene: 9.

This chain links TRBV2 with TRBJ1-1; TRBD1 is a possible D gene (5 bases). Trimming removed 5 bases at V and 2 bases at J, with 9 bases between. The CDR3 has 13 amino acids. Per germline, CDR1 SNHLY and CDR2 FYNNEI. The CDR3 spells CASSKGPNTEAFF. The CDR3 DNA reads as TGTGCCAGCAGTAAGGGGCCAAACACTGAAGCTTTCTTT. The whole variable domain, remainder taken from reference TRBV2 and TRBJ1-1, is EPEVTQTPSHQVTQMGQEVILRCVPISNHLYFYWYRQILGQKVEFLVSFYNNEISEKSEIFDDQFSVERPDGSNFTLKIRSTKLEDSAMYFCASSKGPNTEAFFGQGTRLTVV.

The chain couples TRBV18 to TRBJ1-2, with no clear D. The V and J ends lost 4 bases and 0 bases respectively, with 18 bases between them. This CDR3 has 17 residues. Germline values: CDR1 KGHSH, CDR2 LQKENI. The CDR3 sequence: CASSLDVQRQANYGYTF. The CDR3 DNA follows: TGTGCCAGCTCACTGGATGTTCAGAGACAAGCTAACTATGGCTACACCTTC.

This chain links TRBV24-1 with TRBJ2-2, with D unclear. Germline lookup yields CDR1 KGHDR and CDR2 SFDVKD. The germline V and J ends were trimmed by 3 bases and 2 bases, with 6 bases remaining between them. This CDR3 is 14 amino acids long. The CDR3: CATSDTRNTGELFF. The CDR3 nucleotides are TGTGCCACCAGTGATACACGAAACACCGGGGAGCTGTTTTTT.

V and J are TRBV30 and TRBJ1-3; possibly TRBD1 for D (6 bases). CDR1 and CDR2 (germline): GTSNPN, SVGIG (reference sequence). V was pared by 1 base and J by 0 bases, with 10 bases between. There are 15 residues in the CDR3. CDR3 DNA: TGTGCCTGGAGTGCCCAGGACAGCTCTGGAAACACCATATATTTT. Translating it yields CAWSAQDSSGNTIYF.